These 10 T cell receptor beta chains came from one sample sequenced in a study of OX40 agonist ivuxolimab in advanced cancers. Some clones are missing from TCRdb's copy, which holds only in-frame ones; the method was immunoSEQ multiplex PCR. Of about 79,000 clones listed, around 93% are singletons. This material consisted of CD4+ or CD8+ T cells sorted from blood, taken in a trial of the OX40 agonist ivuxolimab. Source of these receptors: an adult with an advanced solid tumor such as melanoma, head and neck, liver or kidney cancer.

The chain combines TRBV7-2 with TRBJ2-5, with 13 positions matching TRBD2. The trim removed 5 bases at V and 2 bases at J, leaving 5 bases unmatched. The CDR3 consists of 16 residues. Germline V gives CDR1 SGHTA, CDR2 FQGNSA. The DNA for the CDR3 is TGTGCCAGCAGCCCGGGACTAGCGGGACCACAAGAGACCCAGTACTTC. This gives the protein CASSPGLAGPQETQYF. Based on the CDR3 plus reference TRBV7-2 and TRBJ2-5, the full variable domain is GAGVSQSPSNKVTEKGKDVELRCDPISGHTALYWYRQSLGQGLEFLIYFQGNSAPDKSGLPSDRFSAERTGGSVSTLTIQRTQQEDSAVYLCASSPGLAGPQETQYFGPGTRLLVL.

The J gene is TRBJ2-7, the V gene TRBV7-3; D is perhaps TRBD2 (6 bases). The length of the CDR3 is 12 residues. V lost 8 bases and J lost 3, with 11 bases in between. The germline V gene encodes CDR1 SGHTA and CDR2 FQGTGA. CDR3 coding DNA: TGTGCCAGCGGGGGGAACTACTACGAGCAGTACTTC. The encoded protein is CASGGNYYEQYF.

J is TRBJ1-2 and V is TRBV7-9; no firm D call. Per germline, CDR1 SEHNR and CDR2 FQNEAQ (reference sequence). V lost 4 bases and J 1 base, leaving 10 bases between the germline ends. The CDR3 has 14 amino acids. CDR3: CASSSLILNYGYTF. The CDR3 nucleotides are TGTGCCAGCAGCTCCCTAATTCTTAACTATGGCTACACCTTC.

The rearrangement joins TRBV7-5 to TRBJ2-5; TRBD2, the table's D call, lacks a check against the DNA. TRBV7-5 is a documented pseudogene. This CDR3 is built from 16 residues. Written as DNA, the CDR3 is TGTGCCAGAAGCTTCTACCCGGGGGGGCCCCAAGAGACCCAGTACTTC. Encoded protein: CARSFYPGGPQETQYF.

The CDR3 nucleotides are TGTGCCAGCAGTCCACGGAGTACGAACACCGGGGAGCTGTTTTTT. Translation gives CASSPRSTNTGELFF. The chain recombines TRBV2 with TRBJ2-2; D gene uncertain. CDR1 SNHLY and CDR2 FYNNEI come from the germline V gene. V gave up 5 bases and J gave up 0 bases, with 10 bases separating them. The CDR3 runs 15 residues.

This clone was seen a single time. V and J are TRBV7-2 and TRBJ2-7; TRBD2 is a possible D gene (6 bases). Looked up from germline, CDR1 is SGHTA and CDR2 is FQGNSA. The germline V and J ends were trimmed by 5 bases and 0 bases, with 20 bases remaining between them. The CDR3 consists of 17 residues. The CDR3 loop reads CASSPILPSVSSYEQYF. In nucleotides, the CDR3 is TGTGCCAGCAGCCCGATTTTACCTAGCGTTAGCTCCTACGAGCAGTACTTC.

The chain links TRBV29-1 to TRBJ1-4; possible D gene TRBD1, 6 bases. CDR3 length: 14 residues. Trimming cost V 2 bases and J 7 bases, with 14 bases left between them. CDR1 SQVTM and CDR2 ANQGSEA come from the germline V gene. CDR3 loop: CSVENAGAGEKLFF. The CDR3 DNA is TGCAGCGTTGAAAATGCGGGGGCAGGTGAAAAACTGTTTTTT.

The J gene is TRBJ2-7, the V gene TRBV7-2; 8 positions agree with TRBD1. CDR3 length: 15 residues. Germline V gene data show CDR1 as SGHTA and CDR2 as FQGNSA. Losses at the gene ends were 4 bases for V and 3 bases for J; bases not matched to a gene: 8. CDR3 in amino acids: CASSSVTGTGYEQYF. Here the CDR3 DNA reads TGTGCCAGCAGCTCCGTTACCGGGACAGGCTACGAGCAGTACTTC. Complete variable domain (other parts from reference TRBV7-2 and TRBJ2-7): GAGVSQSPSNKVTEKGKDVELRCDPISGHTALYWYRQSLGQGLEFLIYFQGNSAPDKSGLPSDRFSAERTGGSVSTLTIQRTQQEDSAVYLCASSSVTGTGYEQYFGPGTRLTVT.

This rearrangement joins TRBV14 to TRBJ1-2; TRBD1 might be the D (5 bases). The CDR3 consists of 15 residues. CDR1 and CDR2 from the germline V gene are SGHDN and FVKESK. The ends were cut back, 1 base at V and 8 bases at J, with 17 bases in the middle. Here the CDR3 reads CASSQGTGTTRGYTF. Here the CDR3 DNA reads TGTGCCAGCAGCCAAGGAACGGGGACTACCCGGGGCTACACCTTC.

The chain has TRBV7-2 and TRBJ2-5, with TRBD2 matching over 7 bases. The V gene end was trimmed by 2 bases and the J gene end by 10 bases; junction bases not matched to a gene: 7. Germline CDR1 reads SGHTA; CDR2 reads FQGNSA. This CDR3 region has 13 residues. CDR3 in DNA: TGTGCCAGCAGCTTATTGAGGGAGGGTAGCCAGTACTTC. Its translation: CASSLLREGSQYF.